The rows below give T cell receptor beta chains drawn from one sample of a study of T cell changes during pregnancy in multiple sclerosis. The repertoire was sequenced with immunoSEQ multiplex PCR; TCRdb's copy has only in-frame clones and lacks some. The sample yields approximately 100,000 clones, 85% to 95% seen once. Sample: peripheral blood, taken after pregnancy. The receptors come from a female donor with multiple sclerosis, enrolled in a pregnancy study. Each CDR3 is given with its conserved first and last residue. Each record gives: clone size, J gene, V gene, D gene, CDR3 protein, CDR3 DNA. A D gene is named only where the DNA matches it firmly. A clone size is listed for some rows: how often the clone was seen (once, few, many), or a class if it is expanded.

clone size: few; J gene: TRBJ2-1; V gene: TRBV7-2; D gene: -; CDR3 protein: CASSLVVGEQFF; CDR3 DNA: TGTGCCAGCAGCTTAGTAGTCGGTGAGCAGTTCTTC
clone size: once; J gene: TRBJ1-1; V gene: TRBV7-6; D gene: -; CDR3 protein: CASSILTGDNTEAFF; CDR3 DNA: TGTGCCAGCAGCATTCTGACGGGGGACAACACTGAAGCTTTCTTT
clone size: -; J gene: TRBJ2-4; V gene: TRBV5-1; D gene: TRBD2; CDR3 protein: CASSSGGGTKNIQYF; CDR3 DNA: TGCGCCAGCAGCTCTGGGGGGGGGACCAAAAACATTCAGTACTTC
clone size: -; J gene: TRBJ2-3; V gene: TRBV5-1; D gene: -; CDR3 protein: CASSLATETGRNRDTQYF; CDR3 DNA: TGCGCCAGCAGCTTGGCCACGGAGACAGGGAGGAATCGGGATACGCAGTATTTT
clone size: -; J gene: TRBJ2-3; V gene: TRBV5-4; D gene: -; CDR3 protein: CASSLGGGVADTQYF; CDR3 DNA: TGTGCCAGCAGCTTGGGGGGGGGCGTAGCCGATACGCAGTATTTT
clone size: -; J gene: TRBJ2-1; V gene: TRBV5-1; D gene: -; CDR3 protein: CASSLELAKGRQFF; CDR3 DNA: TGCGCCAGCAGCTTGGAGCTAGCCAAAGGTCGGCAGTTCTTC
clone size: -; J gene: TRBJ1-2; V gene: TRBV27; D gene: -; CDR3 protein: CASSLQGPYGYTF; CDR3 DNA: TGTGCCAGCAGCCTACAGGGACCCTATGGCTACACCTTC
clone size: -; J gene: TRBJ2-7; V gene: TRBV2; D gene: -; CDR3 protein: CASNTGPYEQYF; CDR3 DNA: TGTGCCAGCAATACAGGGCCCTACGAGCAGTACTTC
clone size: -; J gene: TRBJ1-1; V gene: TRBV6-1; D gene: TRBD1; CDR3 protein: CASTQQGWTTEAFF; CDR3 DNA: TGTGCCAGCACCCAACAGGGGTGGACCACTGAAGCTTTCTTT
clone size: -; J gene: TRBJ2-5; V gene: TRBV7-9; D gene: TRBD1; CDR3 protein: CASSPRQGRETQYF; CDR3 DNA: TGTGCCAGCAGCCCTCGACAGGGGAGGGAGACCCAGTACTTC
clone size: -; J gene: TRBJ1-2; V gene: TRBV7-9; D gene: -; CDR3 protein: CASSLGQGYGYTF; CDR3 DNA: TGTGCCAGCAGCTTAGGTCAGGGCTATGGCTACACCTTC
clone size: -; J gene: TRBJ2-7; V gene: TRBV5-1; D gene: TRBD1; CDR3 protein: CASSLEAGTGYEQYF; CDR3 DNA: TGCGCCAGCAGCTTGGAAGCCGGGACAGGGTACGAGCAGTACTTC
clone size: -; J gene: TRBJ2-1; V gene: TRBV7-3; D gene: TRBD2; CDR3 protein: CASSSPGERGPYNEQFF; CDR3 DNA: TGTGCCAGCAGCTCCCCGGGCGAGCGGGGGCCTTACAATGAGCAGTTCTTC
clone size: -; J gene: TRBJ1-5; V gene: TRBV21-1; D gene: -; CDR3 protein: CASSNGVRGQGNQPQHF; CDR3 DNA: TGTGCCAGCAGCAACGGGGTTCGGGGACAGGGTAACCAGCCCCAGCATTTT
clone size: -; J gene: TRBJ2-2; V gene: TRBV11-3; D gene: TRBD2; CDR3 protein: CASSLGLAGATGELFF; CDR3 DNA: TGTGCCAGCAGCTTAGGTCTAGCGGGAGCAACCGGGGAGCTGTTTTTT
clone size: -; J gene: TRBJ1-5; V gene: TRBV7-3; D gene: -; CDR3 protein: CASSLTPPGPQHF; CDR3 DNA: TGTGCCAGCAGCTTAACCCCCCCAGGGCCCCAGCATTTT
clone size: -; J gene: TRBJ2-3; V gene: TRBV11-1; D gene: TRBD2; CDR3 protein: CASSSWSSGYTDTQYF; CDR3 DNA: TGTGCCAGCAGCTCGTGGTCTAGCGGGTACACAGATACGCAGTATTTT
clone size: -; J gene: TRBJ2-5; V gene: TRBV27; D gene: TRBD1; CDR3 protein: CASSTTGGLQETQYF; CDR3 DNA: TGTGCCAGCAGTACGACAGGGGGCCTCCAAGAGACCCAGTACTTC
clone size: -; J gene: TRBJ2-1; V gene: TRBV7-6; D gene: TRBD2; CDR3 protein: CASSPSGGGIYNEQFF; CDR3 DNA: TGTGCCAGCAGCCCCAGCGGGGGGGGCATCTACAATGAGCAGTTCTTC
clone size: -; J gene: TRBJ1-2; V gene: TRBV5-4; D gene: TRBD1; CDR3 protein: CASSLDRVTNYGYTF; CDR3 DNA: TGTGCCAGCAGTCTTGACAGGGTCACTAACTATGGCTACACCTTC
clone size: -; J gene: TRBJ2-5; V gene: TRBV4-2; D gene: TRBD2; CDR3 protein: CASSQDGTSGGRDETQYF; CDR3 DNA: TGTGCCAGCAGCCAAGATGGGACTAGCGGGGGGCGTGATGAGACCCAGTACTTC
clone size: -; J gene: TRBJ2-6; V gene: TRBV2; D gene: -; CDR3 protein: CASSVSLGANVLTF; CDR3 DNA: TGTGCCAGCAGTGTCAGTCTGGGGGCCAACGTCCTGACTTTC
clone size: -; J gene: TRBJ1-2; V gene: TRBV11-3; D gene: -; CDR3 protein: CASSFKGDSVGYTF; CDR3 DNA: TGTGCCAGCAGCTTTAAAGGTGACAGTGTGGGCTACACCTTC
clone size: once; J gene: TRBJ1-4; V gene: TRBV2; D gene: -; CDR3 protein: CASRGGNGHEKLFF; CDR3 DNA: TGTGCCAGCAGAGGAGGGAACGGTCATGAAAAACTGTTTTTT
clone size: -; J gene: TRBJ2-6; V gene: TRBV7-9; D gene: -; CDR3 protein: CASSLGAGSGANVLTF; CDR3 DNA: TGTGCCAGCAGCTTAGGGGCAGGCTCTGGGGCCAACGTCCTGACTTTC
clone size: -; J gene: TRBJ2-7; V gene: TRBV5-4; D gene: -; CDR3 protein: CASSLGKGGGSSYEQYF; CDR3 DNA: TGTGCCAGCAGTCTTGGGAAGGGCGGGGGCAGCTCCTACGAGCAGTACTTC
clone size: -; J gene: TRBJ1-3; V gene: TRBV5-1; D gene: -; CDR3 protein: CASSLGPGQGNTIYF; CDR3 DNA: TGCGCCAGCAGCTTGGGCCCGGGACAAGGAAACACCATATATTTT
clone size: -; J gene: TRBJ1-1; V gene: TRBV10-3; D gene: -; CDR3 protein: CAIRDTGRTEAFF; CDR3 DNA: TGTGCCATCAGAGACACGGGAAGGACTGAAGCTTTCTTT
clone size: -; J gene: TRBJ1-1; V gene: TRBV27; D gene: -; CDR3 protein: CASSLLEHTEAFF; CDR3 DNA: TGTGCCAGCAGTTTATTGGAGCACACTGAAGCTTTCTTT
clone size: -; J gene: TRBJ2-2; V gene: TRBV9; D gene: -; CDR3 protein: CASGGGARGELFF; CDR3 DNA: TGTGCCAGCGGGGGGGGCGCGCGCGGGGAGCTGTTTTTT
clone size: -; J gene: TRBJ2-7; V gene: TRBV30; D gene: TRBD2; CDR3 protein: CAWSDLRERERNEQYF; CDR3 DNA: TGTGCCTGGAGCGATCTGAGGGAGCGGGAGAGGAACGAGCAGTACTTC
clone size: once; J gene: TRBJ2-7; V gene: TRBV5-1; D gene: TRBD1; CDR3 protein: CASSEHRGSYEQYF; CDR3 DNA: TGCGCCAGCAGCGAACACAGGGGCTCCTACGAGCAGTACTTC
clone size: -; J gene: TRBJ2-7; V gene: TRBV10-2; D gene: -; CDR3 protein: CASTSLGDFSYEQYF; CDR3 DNA: TGCGCCAGCACCTCATTGGGGGACTTCTCCTACGAGCAGTACTTC
clone size: -; J gene: TRBJ2-2; V gene: TRBV5-4; D gene: -; CDR3 protein: CASRDDRGRTGELFF; CDR3 DNA: TGTGCCAGCAGGGATGACAGAGGTCGGACCGGGGAGCTGTTTTTT
clone size: -; J gene: TRBJ2-7; V gene: TRBV5-1; D gene: TRBD2; CDR3 protein: CASSTRLGAGNIIDEQYF; CDR3 DNA: TGCGCCAGCAGCACCCGGTTAGGAGCGGGGAATATTATCGACGAGCAGTACTTC
clone size: -; J gene: TRBJ2-5; V gene: TRBV4-2; D gene: -; CDR3 protein: CASSQDGTEKETQYF; CDR3 DNA: TGTGCCAGCAGCCAAGATGGGACTGAGAAAGAGACCCAGTACTTC
clone size: -; J gene: TRBJ2-3; V gene: TRBV7-9; D gene: -; CDR3 protein: CASIVSSRTDTQYF; CDR3 DNA: TGTGCCAGCATCGTTAGCTCTCGCACAGATACGCAGTATTTT
clone size: -; J gene: TRBJ2-3; V gene: TRBV28; D gene: -; CDR3 protein: CASSFIGLGRTDTQYF; CDR3 DNA: TGTGCCAGCAGTTTTATAGGGTTGGGGAGGACAGATACGCAGTATTTT
clone size: -; J gene: TRBJ1-5; V gene: TRBV27; D gene: -; CDR3 protein: CASSLEGPQPQHF; CDR3 DNA: TGTGCCAGCAGTTTGGAGGGGCCCCAGCCCCAGCATTTT
clone size: -; J gene: TRBJ2-1; V gene: TRBV7-9; D gene: -; CDR3 protein: CASSYRGGYNEQFF; CDR3 DNA: TGTGCCAGCAGCTACAGGGGGGGGTACAATGAGCAGTTCTTC